This T cell receptor beta chain was sequenced for a study of type 1 regulatory T cells (TCRdb year 2021). Broadly, across the study: An in vitro protocol by which a Tr1-enriched, alloantigen-specific CD4 T cell product named T-allo10 was generated was characterized in the study. T-allo10 was under clinical evaluation in patients with hematological malignancies receiving allogeneic hematopoietic stem cell transplantation.

The germline ends are 21 bases apart after V is trimmed by 5 bases and J by 11 bases. From the cysteine up to the phenylalanine, the CDR3 has a length of 14 residues. Solely the CDR3 DNA is kept, with 42 bases framed from the first base. For CDR1 and CDR2, the germline V gene lists MGHDK and SYGVNS. Sequenced on an Illumina MiSeq. TCRdb passed the public sequencing reads through fastp at Q25 and MiXCR, retaining productive beta sequences. Identical CDR3 protein sequences are pooled into one entry, listed with their most common genes and DNA. The sample records 80,000 to 100,000 distinct CDR3 sequences, less than 40% of which are singletons. About 2% of the sample is in the top ten clones. A note on this clonotype: The antigen it binds to is not known. No base quality values were provided; no much bigger clone lies one nucleotide off.

The sequenced sample was CD4+ T cells, either the whole sample or a sorted fraction (not recorded which). The V and J segments used are TRBV25-1 and TRBJ2-5, with TRBD1 tentatively as D gene (6 bases match). This TCR derives from a human donor in good health. The CDR3 amino acid sequence is: CASSRTGTTVAQYF. The nucleotides are TGTGCCAGCAGTAGGACCGGGACAACCGTAGCGCAGTACTTC.